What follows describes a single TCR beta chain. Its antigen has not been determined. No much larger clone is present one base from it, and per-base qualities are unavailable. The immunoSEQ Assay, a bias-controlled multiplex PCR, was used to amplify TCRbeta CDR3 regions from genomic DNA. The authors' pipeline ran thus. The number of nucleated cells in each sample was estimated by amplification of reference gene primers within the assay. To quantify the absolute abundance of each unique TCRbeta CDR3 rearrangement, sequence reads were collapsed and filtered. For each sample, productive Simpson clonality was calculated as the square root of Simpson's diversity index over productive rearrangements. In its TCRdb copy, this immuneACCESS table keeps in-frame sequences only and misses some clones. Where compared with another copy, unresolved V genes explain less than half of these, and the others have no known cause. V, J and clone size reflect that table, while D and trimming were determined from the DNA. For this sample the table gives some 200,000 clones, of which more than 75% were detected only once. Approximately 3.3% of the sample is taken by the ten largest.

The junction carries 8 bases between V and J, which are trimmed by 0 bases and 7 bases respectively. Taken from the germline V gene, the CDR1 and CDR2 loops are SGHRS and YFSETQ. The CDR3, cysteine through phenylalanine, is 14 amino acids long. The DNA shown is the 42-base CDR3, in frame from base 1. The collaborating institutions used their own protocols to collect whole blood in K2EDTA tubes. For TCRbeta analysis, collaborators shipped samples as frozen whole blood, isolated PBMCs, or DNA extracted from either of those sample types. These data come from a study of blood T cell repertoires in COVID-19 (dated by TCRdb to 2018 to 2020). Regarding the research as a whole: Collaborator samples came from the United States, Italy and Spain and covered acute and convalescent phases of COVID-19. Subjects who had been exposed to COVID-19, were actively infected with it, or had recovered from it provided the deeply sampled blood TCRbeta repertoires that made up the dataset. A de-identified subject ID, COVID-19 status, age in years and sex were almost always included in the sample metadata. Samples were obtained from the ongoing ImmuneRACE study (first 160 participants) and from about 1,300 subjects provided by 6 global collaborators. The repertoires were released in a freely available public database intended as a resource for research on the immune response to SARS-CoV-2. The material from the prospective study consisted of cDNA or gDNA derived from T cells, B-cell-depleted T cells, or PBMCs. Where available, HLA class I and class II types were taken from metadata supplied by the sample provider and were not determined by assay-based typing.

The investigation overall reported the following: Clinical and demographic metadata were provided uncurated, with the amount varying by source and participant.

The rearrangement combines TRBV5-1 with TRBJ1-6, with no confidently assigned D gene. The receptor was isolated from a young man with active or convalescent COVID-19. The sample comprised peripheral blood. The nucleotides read TGCGCCAGCAGCTTGGACGCCGGGAATTCACCCCTCCACTTT. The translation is CASSLDAGNSPLHF.